One and the same sample provided the 9 T cell receptor beta chains below, sequenced in a study of T cell responses to AZD1222 COVID-19 vaccine. Profiling relied on immunoSEQ multiplex PCR, and the TCRdb table lists in-frame clones only, not all of them. The data hold some 100,000 clones, with nearly 90% observed a single time. The sequences come from peripheral blood, collected on day 0 of AZD1222 vaccination. These receptors were collected from an adult in good health.

This CDR3 reads CATSDSGTGPYNEQFF. DNA of the CDR3: TGTGCCACCAGTGATTCCGGGACAGGGCCCTACAATGAGCAGTTCTTC. J is TRBJ2-1 and V is TRBV24-1; TRBD1 matches 9 bases. Trimming took 2 bases from V and 2 from J; bases not matched to a gene: 3. The CDR3 is made up of 16 amino acids. Germline CDR1 KGHDR, CDR2 SFDVKD.

This sequence joins TRBV19 and TRBJ1-1; possible D gene TRBD1, 6 bases. This CDR3 contains 14 residues. Trimming removed 5 bases from V and 7 bases from J, with 17 bases in between. Germline CDR1 reads LNHDA; CDR2 reads SQIVND (reference sequence). The CDR3 region is CASSDNRVLLEAFF. The CDR3 DNA follows: TGTGCCAGTAGTGATAACAGGGTTCTTCTTGAAGCTTTCTTT. The full variable domain, rest sourced from reference TRBV19 and TRBJ1-1, is DGGITQSPKYLFRKEGQNVTLSCEQNLNHDAMYWYRQDPGQGLRLIYYSQIVNDFQKGDIAEGYSVSREKKESFPLTVTSAQKNPTAFYLCASSDNRVLLEAFFGQGTRLTVV.

The chain has TRBV7-9 and TRBJ2-1; TRBD2 aligns across 14 bases. The trim removed 6 bases at V and 5 bases at J, leaving 9 bases unmatched. The V gene's germline CDR1 is SEHNR and CDR2 FQNEAQ (reference sequence). This CDR3 has 17 residues. The CDR3 protein is CASSPPGLAGVHNEQFF. The CDR3 DNA follows: TGTGCCAGCAGTCCGCCGGGACTAGCGGGAGTTCACAATGAGCAGTTCTTC. Complete variable domain (other parts from reference TRBV7-9 and TRBJ2-1): DTGVSQNPRHKITKRGQNVTFRCDPISEHNRLYWYRQTLGQGPEFLTYFQNEAQLEKSRLLSDRFSAERPKGSFSTLEIQRTEQGDSAMYLCASSPPGLAGVHNEQFFGPGTRLTVL.

This clone was seen a few times. The chain joins TRBV29-1 to TRBJ2-5; no clear D. V was cut by 4 bases and J by 2 bases, with 2 bases left in between. This CDR3 spans 10 amino acids. Germline V lookup: CDR1 SQVTM, CDR2 ANQGSEA. CDR3 DNA: TGCAGCGTTGGTCAAGAGACCCAGTACTTC. This sequence encodes CSVGQETQYF.

V and J are TRBV5-4 and TRBJ1-1, with a tentative D call TRBD1 (6 bases). Germline V gene lookup returns CDR1 SGHNT and CDR2 YYREEE (reference sequence). CDR3 length: 14 residues. V lost 2 bases and J 5 bases, leaving 13 bases between the germline ends. CDR3 DNA: TGTGCCAGCAGCTTACAGGGCCCGATGACTGAAGCTTTCTTT. This encodes CASSLQGPMTEAFF. Complete variable domain (other parts from reference TRBV5-4 and TRBJ1-1): ETGVTQSPTHLIKTRGQQVTLRCSSQSGHNTVSWYQQALGQGPQFIFQYYREEENGRGNFPPRFSGLQFPNYSSELNVNALELDDSALYLCASSLQGPMTEAFFGQGTRLTVV.

This clone was observed once. DNA of the CDR3: TGTGCCAGCAGTTCTCCCCCCGGCGGGGAACGCGGAGATACGCAGTATTTT. Encoded protein: CASSSPPGGERGDTQYF. This sequence joins TRBV28 and TRBJ2-3; tentative D call: TRBD2 (6 bases). The ends were cut back, 4 bases at V and 5 bases at J, with 22 bases in the middle. Germline V gene data show CDR1 as MDHEN and CDR2 as SYDVKM. The CDR3 is 17 amino acids.

The V call is TRBV6-2 or TRBV6-3, the J call TRBJ1-5; D gene unclear. CDR3 length: 12 residues. Deletions cut 4 bases from V and 2 bases from J, with 3 bases between. Germline V gene data show CDR1 as MNHEY and CDR2 as SVGEGT. The CDR3 here is CASSSGNQPQHF. CDR3 nucleotides: TGTGCCAGCAGTTCCGGCAATCAGCCCCAGCATTTT.

The V gene is TRBV29-1, the J gene TRBJ2-7, with a possible D match to TRBD2 (5 bases). CDR3 length: 12 residues. Germline loops: CDR1 SQVTM, CDR2 ANQGSEA. The V and J ends lost 0 bases and 3 bases respectively, with 6 bases between them. CDR3 in DNA: TGCAGCGTTGAAGATGGAGGCTACGAGCAGTACTTC. Its translation: CSVEDGGYEQYF.

V usage is TRBV2 and J usage is TRBJ1-2, with D possibly being TRBD1 (6 bases). The ends were cut back, 6 bases at V and 4 bases at J, with 15 bases in the middle. This CDR3 region has 14 residues. Germline V gene sequence: CDR1 SNHLY, CDR2 FYNNEI. The CDR3 bases are TGTGCCAGCAGGGACTTCGGACAGAGCTATGGCTACACCTTC. It yields the protein CASRDFGQSYGYTF.